This TCR beta chain emerged from a study of post-analysis software for immune sequencing data. Unique molecular identifiers had been added to the TCR beta cDNA libraries. TCRdb fed the PCR reads into MiXCR, producing one record per CDR3 protein. The sample consists of some 700,000 distinct CDR3 sequences, around 60% of them appearing once. Germline CDR1 and CDR2: SGHDT and YYEEEE. J lost 0 bases, V lost 4 bases, and 11 bases had no gene match. CDR3 length: 19 amino acids. Study-level points and caveats: Compared with controls, patients had more of about 5 TRBV segments, including TRBV5-6, TRBV5-1 and TRBV20-1. Controls' normalized Chao1 diversity significantly exceeded that of multiple sclerosis patients.

This clonotype was detected a few times. Its target is not known. The chain carries TRBV5-6 and TRBJ2-6, with 9 positions matching TRBD1. The source of this sequence is a girl aged 2 to 10 with multiple sclerosis. Sequenced: blood. The CDR3 region is CASSRPGDRASSGANVLTF. The CDR3 bases are TGTGCCAGCAGCCGCCCGGGGGACAGGGCCTCCTCTGGGGCCAACGTCCTGACTTTC.